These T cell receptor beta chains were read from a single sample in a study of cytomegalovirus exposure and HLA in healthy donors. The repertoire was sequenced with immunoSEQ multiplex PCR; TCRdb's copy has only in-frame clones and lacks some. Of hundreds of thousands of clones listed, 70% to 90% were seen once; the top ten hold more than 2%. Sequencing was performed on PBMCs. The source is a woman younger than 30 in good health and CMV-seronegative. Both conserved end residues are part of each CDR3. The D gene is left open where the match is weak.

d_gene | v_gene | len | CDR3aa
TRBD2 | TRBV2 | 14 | CASSERAIAGSEFF
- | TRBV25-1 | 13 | CASSESGVETQYF
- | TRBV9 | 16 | CASSAPKGGGAVGYTF
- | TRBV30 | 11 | CAWSEPGNEYF
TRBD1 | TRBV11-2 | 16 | CASSPRTGVLTGELFF
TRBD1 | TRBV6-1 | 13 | CASSTGDRNGYTF
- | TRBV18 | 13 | CASSEDSSYGYTF
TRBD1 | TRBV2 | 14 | CASRNQGDLTPLHF
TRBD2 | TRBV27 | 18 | CASSSLGTSGGDYNEQFF
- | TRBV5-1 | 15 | CASSLASIANYGYTF
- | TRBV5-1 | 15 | CASSLVVSGTGEAFF
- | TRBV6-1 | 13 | CASSEGFTNEQFF
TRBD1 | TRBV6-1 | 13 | CASMGQGYNEQFF
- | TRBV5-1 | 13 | CASSFRQQETQYF
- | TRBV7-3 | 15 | CASSLKLLSYNEQFF
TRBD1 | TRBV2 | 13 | CASMGQGYTEAFF
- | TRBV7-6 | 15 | CASSSQGGLDTEAFF
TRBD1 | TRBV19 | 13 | CASSTGQGAEAFF
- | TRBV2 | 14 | CASSGTQLNSPLHF
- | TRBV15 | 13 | CATSGQLRDEQYF
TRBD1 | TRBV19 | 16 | CASAPGQGSGANVLTF
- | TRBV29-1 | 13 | CSVEEQENYGYTF
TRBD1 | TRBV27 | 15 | CASSSQGTSGNTIYF